A selection of T cell receptor beta chains follows, all from one sample in a study of T cells after yellow fever vaccination. TCRdb passed the 5' RACE reads through MiXCR, listing each CDR3 protein once. Seen here are under 400,000 distinct CDR3 sequences, roughly an eighth observed once, and the top ten hold around 3%. This specimen consisted of CD4+ T cells sorted from PBMCs, obtained 15 days after the yellow fever booster vaccination. These TCRs come from a man younger than 30 who received the YFV17D yellow fever vaccine. Both conserved end residues are part of each CDR3. A D gene is named only where the DNA matches it firmly. Size is stated for part of the rows, as once, few or many counts, or as a class when the clone is expanded.

abundance,j_gene,v_gene,d_gene,CDR3nt,CDR3aa
.,TRBJ2-7,TRBV3-1,.,TGTGCCAGCAGCCAATCGAGGGCCCCTTACGAGCAGTACTTC,CASSQSRAPYEQYF
few,TRBJ2-3,TRBV5-4,TRBD2,TGTGCCAGCAGCTCCAGCGGGGTAGATACGCAGTATTTT,CASSSSGVDTQYF
once,TRBJ2-3,TRBV15,.,TGTGCCACCAGCAGAGAATACACAGATACGCAGTATTTT,CATSREYTDTQYF
.,TRBJ2-7,TRBV20-1,.,TGCAGTGCTAGAGCGCAGACCGAGCAGTACTTC,CSARAQTEQYF
many,TRBJ1-1,TRBV4-2,TRBD1,TGTGCCAGCAGCCATGGGACAGCTAACACTGAAGCTTTCTTT,CASSHGTANTEAFF
.,TRBJ2-3,TRBV4-2,.,TGTGCCAGCAGCCAAGATGGCTGGTACACAGATACGCAGTATTTT,CASSQDGWYTDTQYF
.,TRBJ2-7,TRBV5-1,.,TGCGCCAGCAGCCCAGGACAGCCCTCCTACGAGCAGTACTTC,CASSPGQPSYEQYF
few,TRBJ2-7,TRBV25-1,.,TGTGCCAGCAGCCTCACACTTACAGCCCAATACGAGCAGTACTTC,CASSLTLTAQYEQYF
.,TRBJ2-3,TRBV7-2,TRBD2,TGTGCCAGCAGCTTAGCGTTGGGACTAGCGGGGGGCCTGAACCTGGATACGCAGTATTTT,CASSLALGLAGGLNLDTQYF
few,TRBJ1-1,TRBV24-1,TRBD1,TGTGCCACCAGTGAGGCGGGACAGGGGAACACTGAAGCTTTCTTT,CATSEAGQGNTEAFF
few,TRBJ2-6,TRBV7-6,.,TGTGCCAGCAGCTCAAGGGGAGGGGGAAACTCTGGGGCCAACGTCCTGACTTTC,CASSSRGGGNSGANVLTF
many,TRBJ2-3,TRBV7-2,TRBD2,TGTGCCAGCAGCTTCAACGGGGGGACCACAGATACGCAGTATTTT,CASSFNGGTTDTQYF
few,TRBJ2-2,TRBV5-1,.,TGCGCCAGCAGCTTGGCCTGGGGCGCCGGGGAGCTGTTTTTT,CASSLAWGAGELFF
many,TRBJ1-5,TRBV20-1,.,TGCAGTGCTAGTCAGGGCAGAGGGCGTCAGCCCCAGCATTTT,CSASQGRGRQPQHF
few,TRBJ1-2,TRBV20-1,TRBD1,TGCAGTGCTACGCTAGGGACAGCCCAAGGGTATGGCTACACCTTC,CSATLGTAQGYGYTF
once,TRBJ2-2,TRBV11-2,TRBD1,TGTGCCAGCAGCTTTAACAGGGGGCCCACCGGGGAGCTGTTTTTT,CASSFNRGPTGELFF